The rows below give T cell receptor beta chains drawn from one sample of a study of long-term antiretroviral therapy in people with HIV. The data were produced by immunoSEQ multiplex PCR, yet TCRdb's version contains in-frame clones alone and is incomplete. The table records fewer than 20,000 clones, approximately 80% of them present only once. Sequencing used unsorted PBMCs, obtained 0.3 years after starting antiretroviral therapy. These receptors came from a woman aged 45-60 years with HIV. CDR3s include the opening cysteine and the closing phenylalanine or tryptophan. The D gene is left open where the match is weak. The size entry is marked missing in some rows and otherwise reads once, few, many or a size class.

size	V	J	D	DNA	CDR3
NA	TRBV19	TRBJ2-2	TRBD2	TGTGCCAGTAGTCCAGGACTAGCGGTCATCACCGGGGAGCTGTTTTTT	CASSPGLAVITGELFF
NA	TRBV7-9	TRBJ2-3	NA	TGTGCCAGCAGCTTACCAGACACAGATACGCAGTATTTT	CASSLPDTDTQYF
NA	TRBV25-1	TRBJ2-3	TRBD1	TGTGCCAGCAGTGAATGGCCCAGGGGGTCGGGCACAGATACGCAGTATTTT	CASSEWPRGSGTDTQYF
NA	TRBV9	TRBJ2-3	TRBD2	TGTGCCAGCAGCATTAGCGGGGGGGGTGGAGATACGCAGTATTTT	CASSISGGGGDTQYF
few	TRBV6-5	TRBJ2-2	NA	TGTGCCAGCAGTTACTTGGGGGAGGCCGGGGAGCTGTTTTTT	CASSYLGEAGELFF
NA	TRBV9	TRBJ1-6	NA	TGTGCCAGCAGCGTAGGTGGGGGGGCAAGTCAGTTTTCACCCCTCCACTTT	CASSVGGGASQFSPLHF
NA	TRBV7-3	TRBJ1-1	NA	TGTGCCAGCAGCCACCACGTCGACACTGAAGCTTTCTTT	CASSHHVDTEAFF
NA	TRBV7-9	TRBJ2-3	TRBD1	TGTGCCAGCAGCTTCCAGGGGGTAGATACGCAGTATTTT	CASSFQGVDTQYF
NA	TRBV7-9	TRBJ1-1	NA	TGTGCCAGCAGCGAGAGGACGGGGGGATACACTGAAGCTTTCTTT	CASSERTGGYTEAFF
NA	TRBV27	TRBJ1-6	NA	TGTGCCAGCTGCGGGGGCTTCGGCGATTCACCCCTCCACTTT	CASCGGFGDSPLHF
NA	TRBV6-5	TRBJ2-1	TRBD1	TGTGCCAGCGGACGCAACAGGGGAGAGCAGTTCTTC	CASGRNRGEQFF
NA	TRBV18	TRBJ2-6	NA	TGTGCCAGCTCACCAGGAGGTTCCGGGGCCAACGTCCTGACTTTC	CASSPGGSGANVLTF
few	TRBV11-2	TRBJ1-6	NA	TGTGCCAGCAGCTTAGATCGAGGCTGGAATTCACCCCTCCACTTT	CASSLDRGWNSPLHF
NA	TRBV6-5	TRBJ2-1	NA	TGTGCCAGCAGGAGTTCCGGGGTCAATGAGCAGTTCTTC	CASRSSGVNEQFF
NA	TRBV28	TRBJ1-1	TRBD1	TGTGCCAGCAGCCTTAACAGGGGCTGGAACACTGAAGCTTTCTTT	CASSLNRGWNTEAFF
NA	TRBV5-1	TRBJ2-2	NA	TGCGCCAGCAGCTTGGCAGGGCCCAAGGGCGCCGGGGAGCTGTTTTTT	CASSLAGPKGAGELFF
once	TRBV9	TRBJ2-2	NA	TGTGCCAGCAGCGTAGTACCAAACACCGGGGAGCTGTTTTTT	CASSVVPNTGELFF
NA	TRBV7-3	TRBJ2-4	NA	TGTGCCAGCAGCTTCCCAGGGGCCATCAAAAACATTCAGTACTTC	CASSFPGAIKNIQYF
NA	TRBV5-1	TRBJ1-4	TRBD1	TGCGCCAGCAGCTTGGCGCGACAGGGGCTGGGAGAAAAACTGTTTTTT	CASSLARQGLGEKLFF
NA	TRBV10-3	TRBJ2-1	NA	TGTGCCATCGGGATCGGCGGGGATTCCTACAATGAGCAGTTCTTC	CAIGIGGDSYNEQFF
NA	TRBV5-5	TRBJ1-1	NA	TGTGCCAGCAGCTATGACAGTTGGGGGAACACTGAAGCTTTCTTT	CASSYDSWGNTEAFF
NA	TRBV5-1	TRBJ2-2	NA	TGCGCCAGCAGCTTGGAAGGTTCCGGGACCGCCGGGGAGCTGTTTTTT	CASSLEGSGTAGELFF
NA	TRBV6-1	TRBJ2-2	NA	TGTGCCAGCAGTGAAATAGGAGTCCTTGCTTACGGGGAGCTGTTTTTT	CASSEIGVLAYGELFF
few	TRBV5-1	TRBJ1-1	TRBD1	TGCGCCAGCAGCCCACAGGGGTTCACTGAAGCTTTCTTT	CASSPQGFTEAFF
NA	TRBV5-6	TRBJ1-3	NA	TGTGCCAGCAGCTTGACAGGGCAGGGTGGAAACACCATATATTTT	CASSLTGQGGNTIYF
NA	TRBV20-1	TRBJ2-3	TRBD1	TGCAGTGGCCGTACAGGGGGGACGCAGTATTTT	CSGRTGGTQYF
NA	TRBV19	TRBJ2-4	TRBD1	TGTGCCAGTAGTATGACAGGGGGGCACATTCAGTACTTC	CASSMTGGHIQYF
NA	TRBV5-6	TRBJ2-3	NA	TGTGCCAGCAGCTTCCCTGGGGCGCGAGGCACAGATACGCAGTATTTT	CASSFPGARGTDTQYF
NA	TRBV7-3	TRBJ1-1	NA	TGTGCCAGCAGTTATGCAGGCCCTACCACTGAAGCTTTCTTT	CASSYAGPTTEAFF
NA	TRBV7-9	TRBJ1-1	NA	TGTGCCAGCACCTTACAGGGAGCGGCGTTGGTCGGAGCTTTCTTT	CASTLQGAALVGAFF